The 16 T cell receptor beta chains below all came from one sample that was sequenced in a study of blood T cells in healthy people across ages. Using a J-beta primer mix together with a sample-barcoded 5' primer, a second PCR was run for about 6 to 11 cycles. TCRdb fed the 5' RACE reads into MiXCR, producing one record per CDR3 protein. The profile covers over 700,000 distinct CDR3 sequences, with around half appearing a single time and under 50% taken by the ten largest. Sample: blood. The receptors here all came from a man at least 80 years old in good health.

The chain is built from TRBV7-8 and TRBJ2-1; 13 nucleotides match TRBD2. Trimming removed 5 bases from V and 2 bases from J; junction bases left unmatched: 6. The CDR3 runs to 17 residues. Per germline, CDR1 SGHVS and CDR2 FQNEAQ. The CDR3 sequence is CASSPRTSGSTYNEQFF. Written as DNA, the CDR3 is TGTGCCAGCAGCCCCAGGACTAGCGGGAGCACCTACAATGAGCAGTTCTTC.

In this sample, this clonotype turned up once. The rearrangement links TRBV5-1 to TRBJ2-5; 11 nucleotides line up with TRBD2. In germline, CDR1 is SGHRS, CDR2 YFSETQ. The CDR3 length is 16 residues. V dropped 3 bases and J dropped 5; count of bases not matched to a gene: 9. As DNA, the CDR3 is TGCGCCAGCAGCTCTGGGACTAGCGGCGACGCGGAGACCCAGTACTTC. Translation gives CASSSGTSGDAETQYF.

The gene calls are TRBV10-3 and TRBJ2-5; TRBD2 is a possible D gene (6 bases). V lost 5 bases, J lost 2 bases, and 15 bases lay in between. Germline V CDR1 and CDR2: ENHRY, SYGVKD. The CDR3 sequence is 15 residues long. The CDR3 is CAISISREAQETQYF. CDR3 nucleotides: TGTGCCATCAGTATTTCCAGGGAGGCGCAAGAGACCCAGTACTTC.

The V gene is TRBV7-2, the J gene TRBJ1-1; D possibly corresponds to TRBD1 (5 bases). This CDR3 comprises 14 residues. CDR1 is SGHTA, CDR2 FQGNSA, per germline. Trimming pared 6 bases from V and 0 bases from J, leaving 11 bases between. This CDR3 reads CASSLGTVNTEAFF. The CDR3 DNA reads TGTGCCAGCAGTTTGGGGACGGTGAACACTGAAGCTTTCTTT.

V usage is TRBV6-2 or TRBV6-3 and J usage is TRBJ1-2; TRBD1 matches at 7 bases. V lost 0 bases and J lost 8; bases outside the gene matches: 6. Germline values: CDR1 MNHEY, CDR2 SVGEGT. The CDR3 runs 14 residues. This chain's CDR3 is CASSYSAQGGGYTF. The DNA for the CDR3 is TGTGCCAGCAGTTACTCGGCGCAGGGGGGAGGCTACACCTTC.

This clonotype was seen only once. This rearrangement joins TRBV20-1 to TRBJ1-2, with 8 bases lining up with TRBD1. Germline V gene sequence: CDR1 DFQATT, CDR2 SNEGSKA (reference sequence). This CDR3 comprises 13 residues. V gave up 6 bases and J gave up 7 bases; unmatched junction bases: 10. This chain's CDR3 is CSAPRTGIPGYTF. The CDR3 region has the DNA TGCAGTGCCCCCCGGACAGGGATACCTGGCTACACCTTC.

This clonotype was seen a few times. The rearrangement joins TRBV3-1 to TRBJ2-7; D unresolved. V lost 2 bases to trimming and J lost 0 bases, with 2 bases between them. The germline CDR1 and CDR2 sequences are LGHDT and YNNKEL (reference sequence). The CDR3 contains 12 residues. CDR3 nucleotide sequence: TGTGCCAGCAGCCAAATCTCCTACGAGCAGTACTTC. Protein sequence: CASSQISYEQYF.

The V and J genes are TRBV27 and TRBJ2-1; 10 bases map to TRBD1. V lost 6 bases, J lost 10 bases, and 15 bases stayed unmatched. The CDR3 is made up of 16 amino acids. The V gene's germline CDR1 is MNHEY and CDR2 SMNVEV (reference sequence). CDR3 in DNA: TGTGCCAGCAGCAAGACAGGGGGCGCGGGTAACTACGAGCAGTTCTTC. It specifies CASSKTGGAGNYEQFF.

The genes are TRBV7-8 and TRBJ2-7; 8 nucleotides align to TRBD1. The J segment lost 2 bases and the V segment lost 5 bases, leaving 5 bases of the junction unmatched. The CDR3 totals 14 residues. Germline V gene data show CDR1 as SGHVS and CDR2 as FQNEAQ. The chain's CDR3 is CASSATGVPYEQYF. The CDR3 coding sequence is TGTGCCAGCAGCGCGACAGGGGTCCCCTACGAGCAGTACTTC.

The chain carries TRBV11-1 and TRBJ2-5, with D unclear. CDR1 SGHAT and CDR2 FQDESV come from the germline V gene (reference sequence). Between the trimmed V and J ends, which lost 3 bases and 6 bases, there was a span of 5 bases. CDR3 length: 11 residues. In nucleotides, the CDR3 is TGTGCCAGCAGCTTCAGGAAGACCCAGTACTTC. The encoded protein is CASSFRKTQYF.

This clonotype was counted many times. The rearrangement links TRBV29-1 to TRBJ2-7; the D gene could be TRBD1 or TRBD2 (7 bases each). Germline V gives CDR1 SQVTM, CDR2 ANQGSEA. V lost 4 bases, J lost 4 bases, and 14 bases lay in between. The CDR3 loop spans 13 amino acids. CDR3 sequence: CSVGARGGYEQYF. Here the CDR3 DNA reads TGCAGCGTTGGAGCCAGGGGGGGGTACGAGCAGTACTTC.

The gene calls are TRBV6-6 and TRBJ2-5; 8 nucleotides agree with TRBD2. This CDR3 has 16 residues. J lost 5 bases, V lost 2 bases, and 10 bases had no gene match. Germline CDR1 is MNHNY and CDR2 is SVGAGI (reference sequence). The CDR3, as DNA: TGTGCCAGCAGTTACGGTGGGACTAGGAGCGGGGAGACCCAGTACTTC. Its protein is CASSYGGTRSGETQYF.

This clonotype has only a few counts. The chain couples TRBV20-1 to TRBJ1-5; D call uncertain. CDR1 is DFQATT and CDR2 is SNEGSKA in the germline V gene (reference sequence). V was shortened by 6 bases and J by 5 bases, with 11 bases between the two germline ends. CDR3 length equals 12 residues. CDR3 DNA: TGCAGTGCCTCGCGCGGGGATCAGCCCCAGCATTTT. Its protein product is CSASRGDQPQHF.

The chain joins TRBV24-1 to TRBJ2-3; 8 bases agree with TRBD2. V trimming: 9 bases; J trimming: 14 bases; junction bases outside the gene matches: 12. The germline V gene encodes CDR1 KGHDR and CDR2 SFDVKD. This CDR3 comprises 12 residues. CDR3 protein: CATLAGQGYAYF. CDR3 nucleotide sequence: TGTGCCACCCTAGCGGGCCAGGGATACGCGTATTTT.

This chain connects TRBV2 to TRBJ1-2, with 11 nucleotides matching TRBD1. The CDR3 sequence is 14 residues long. Germline V lookup: CDR1 SNHLY, CDR2 FYNNEI. Germline trimming cut 3 bases from V and 8 bases from J; bases unmatched to any gene: 5. CDR3 sequence: CASSDPGTGGGYTF. The CDR3 DNA sequence: TGTGCCAGCAGTGACCCCGGGACAGGGGGGGGCTACACCTTC.

The V gene is TRBV3-1, the J gene TRBJ1-5; D ambiguous. Germline CDR1 and CDR2: LGHDT and YNNKEL (reference sequence). This CDR3 is 15 amino acids long. Trimming shortened V by 4 bases and J by 7 bases, and 17 bases separated the two germline ends. In nucleotides, the CDR3 is TGTGCCAGCAGCCCTGCTGGCCGTGGCGGACAGCCCCAGCATTTT. This codes for CASSPAGRGGQPQHF. Based on the CDR3 plus reference TRBV3-1 and TRBJ1-5, the full variable domain is DTAVSQTPKYLVTQMGNDKSIKCEQNLGHDTMYWYKQDSKKFLKIMFSYNNKELIINETVPNRFSPKSPDKAHLNLHINSLELGDSAVYFCASSPAGRGGQPQHFGDGTRLSIL.